Listed below are T cell receptor beta chains from one sample, sequenced in a study of shared clonotypes between healthy human individuals. The table came from immunoSEQ multiplex PCR; TCRdb's copy has only in-frame clones and leaves some out. In the table there are about 120,000 clones, over 65% of which are singletons. The specimen sequenced was memory CD8+ T cells sorted from blood. The receptors shown here come from a woman aged 30 to 39 in good health. The CDR3 runs from the conserved cysteine through the conserved F or W. The D gene is left open where the match is weak. Clone size is given for some rows only: seen once, a few or many times, or a class if the clone is expanded.

clone size,J gene,V gene,D gene,CDR3 protein,CDR3 DNA
.,TRBJ2-3,TRBV9,.,CASSYFWGPTDTQYF,TGTGCCAGCAGTTACTTTTGGGGGCCCACAGATACGCAGTATTTT
.,TRBJ1-1,TRBV5-6,.,CASSHPGPSWAEAFF,TGTGCCAGCAGCCATCCCGGACCGAGCTGGGCTGAAGCTTTCTTT
.,TRBJ2-3,TRBV18,.,CASSWFLSDTQYF,TGTGCCAGCTCATGGTTTTTATCAGATACGCAGTATTTT
.,TRBJ1-3,TRBV5-6,.,CASSQINSGNTIYF,TGTGCCAGCAGCCAGATTAACTCTGGAAACACCATATATTTT
.,TRBJ1-2,TRBV7-9,.,CASSVRTGYTF,TGTGCCAGCAGCGTACGAACTGGCTACACCTTC
many,TRBJ2-1,TRBV19,.,CASSPWLAYNEQFF,TGTGCCAGTAGCCCCTGGTTGGCCTACAATGAGCAGTTCTTC
.,TRBJ2-7,TRBV5-1,TRBD1,CASSYTGQGDNEQYF,TGCGCCAGCAGTTATACGGGACAGGGGGACAACGAGCAGTACTTC
.,TRBJ1-4,TRBV27,.,CASSLGPAGKKLFF,TGTGCCAGCAGTTTGGGCCCCGCAGGGAAAAAACTGTTTTTT
.,TRBJ1-4,TRBV6-6,.,CASGATENEKLFF,TGTGCCAGCGGAGCGACGGAGAATGAAAAACTGTTTTTT
.,TRBJ1-1,TRBV28,TRBD1,CASSLDRPSTEAFF,TGTGCCAGCAGTTTGGACAGGCCGAGTACTGAAGCTTTCTTT
.,TRBJ1-1,TRBV7-9,.,CASTSTEAFF,TGTGCCAGCACAAGTACTGAAGCTTTCTTT
.,TRBJ1-4,TRBV6-5,.,CASSSVSTNEKLFF,TGTGCCAGCAGTTCAGTATCAACTAATGAAAAACTGTTTTTT
.,TRBJ2-5,TRBV5-1,TRBD2,CASSSLAGGRGQETQYF,TGCGCCAGCAGTTCTCTAGCGGGAGGGCGGGGACAAGAGACCCAGTACTTC
.,TRBJ2-2,TRBV6-4,.,CASSPGSTGELFF,TGTGCCAGCAGTCCAGGGAGCACCGGGGAGCTGTTTTTT
.,TRBJ1-5,TRBV21-1,.,CASSKEKDNRIPNQPQHF,TGTGCCAGCAGCAAAGAAAAGGACAACAGGATCCCCAATCAGCCCCAGCATTTT
.,TRBJ2-7,TRBV5-4,TRBD2,CASSKSRTSFNEQYF,TGTGCCAGCAGCAAATCTAGGACTAGCTTCAACGAGCAGTACTTC
.,TRBJ1-2,TRBV11-2,TRBD1,CASSLRVVYRGRPSYGYTF,TGTGCCAGCAGCTTAAGGGTCGTTTACAGGGGGCGCCCCAGCTATGGCTACACCTTC
.,TRBJ2-1,TRBV28,TRBD2,CASSLGTTIHNEQFF,TGTGCCAGCAGTTTGGGGACTACAATACACAATGAGCAGTTCTTC
once,TRBJ2-7,TRBV4-1,TRBD1,CASSHRQGIGYEQYF,TGCGCCAGCAGCCATCGACAGGGGATAGGGTACGAGCAGTACTTC
.,TRBJ2-7,TRBV25-1,.,CASSSGEQYF,TGTGCCAGCAGTTCGGGCGAGCAGTACTTC
few,TRBJ1-2,TRBV7-9,.,CASSPPVDNYGYTF,TGTGCCAGCAGCCCTCCAGTAGATAACTATGGCTACACCTTC
few,TRBJ2-3,TRBV29-1,.,CSVRGVVLHPTDTQYF,TGCAGCGTTCGAGGGGTAGTCCTTCACCCCACAGATACGCAGTATTTT
.,TRBJ2-2,TRBV6-6,.,CASTQEGGFSGELFF,TGTGCCAGCACCCAGGAAGGAGGGTTTAGCGGGGAGCTGTTTTTT
.,TRBJ1-5,TRBV28,.,CASSLLRRSNQPQHF,TGTGCCAGCAGTTTATTACGCAGGAGCAATCAGCCCCAGCATTTT
.,TRBJ2-2,TRBV25-1,.,CASSQIGSTGELFF,TGTGCCAGCAGTCAAATCGGCTCCACCGGGGAGCTGTTTTTT
.,TRBJ2-7,TRBV6-5,TRBD2,CASSFTGTSKYEQYF,TGTGCCAGCAGTTTCACCGGGACTAGCAAGTACGAGCAGTACTTC
.,TRBJ2-7,TRBV27,.,CASSFGELASYEQYF,TGTGCCAGCAGTTTTGGGGAGTTGGCCTCCTACGAGCAGTACTTC
once,TRBJ2-7,TRBV30,TRBD2,CAWRGRGFYEQYF,TGTGCCTGGAGGGGGAGGGGTTTTTACGAGCAGTACTTC
many,TRBJ1-2,TRBV28,.,CASSSGSSIGYTF,TGTGCCAGCAGTTCCGGGTCATCTATAGGCTACACCTTC
many,TRBJ2-1,TRBV6-6,.,CASFARGEQFF,TGTGCCAGCTTCGCCAGGGGTGAGCAGTTCTTC
few,TRBJ2-1,TRBV5-4,.,CASSQEPGAEQFF,TGTGCCAGCAGCCAGGAGCCGGGAGCTGAGCAGTTCTTC
.,TRBJ1-1,TRBV25-1,.,CASQPQGGTEAFF,TGTGCCAGCCAGCCACAGGGAGGCACTGAAGCTTTCTTT
.,TRBJ2-1,TRBV4-1,.,CASSRYMAGDEQFF,TGCGCCAGCAGCCGATATATGGCGGGCGATGAGCAGTTCTTC